This TCR beta chain was identified during a study of T-cell memory formation after mild COVID-19. Whole-study context: TCR clusters largely stayed donor specific.

Germline V gene data show CDR1 as SGHTA and CDR2 as FQGNSA. V was clipped by 0 bases and J by 3 bases, with 9 bases between them. This CDR3 region has 14 residues. This clonotype was seen only a few times. Its target is unknown. From 5'RACE with constant-segment primers came TCR alpha and TCR beta cDNA libraries that carried sample barcodes and UMIs. TCRdb independently ran MiXCR on the 5' RACE reads; one entry per CDR3 protein. Altogether over 500,000 distinct CDR3 sequences are present, 17% being singletons, with the ten largest covering 8.1%. Regarding the study as a whole: CM and EM subsets held most contracting CD4+ clones; EMRA held CD8+ ones. From day 15 to 85, contracting clones were balanced between CD4 and CD8, whereas later expanders leaned toward CD4+.

Sequences were obtained from PBMCs or a T cell subset sorted from them (not recorded which). The chain combines TRBV7-2 with TRBJ2-7; D remains unclear. This clonotype was sampled from an adult woman who had mild COVID-19 (a few samples of this study predate the infection). Cell type and time point are not known. CDR3 DNA sequence: TGTGCCAGCAGCTTAGCGGGGAATAGCTACGAGCAGTACTTC. It specifies CASSLAGNSYEQYF.